This TCR beta chain was sequenced during a study of T cells in Graves' hyperthyroidism and ophthalmopathy. General study points: The blood repertoire included most of the expanded thyroid clonotypes above 0.001.

Ten or more counts support this clonotype. Its antigen is as yet unknown. RNA transcripts yielded amplified TCR beta CDR3 regions. The TCR CDR3 first-round RT-PCR relied on the HTBI primer set. Using its own MiXCR run on the multiplex PCR reads, TCRdb lists one record per CDR3 protein. The sample has 600,000 to 900,000 distinct CDR3 sequences; about a sixth are singletons. The V gene's germline CDR1 is SGHNT and CDR2 YENEEA. This CDR3 contains 17 residues. The V and J ends lost 1 base and 2 bases respectively, with 18 bases between them. The source material was blood. This TCR derives from a man aged 18-30 years with Graves' hyperthyroidism. This chain connects TRBV11-3 to TRBJ2-7; either TRBD1 or TRBD2 may supply D (5 bases each). CDR3: CASSLGFSGQAAYEQYF. CDR3 sequence (DNA): TGTGCCAGCAGCTTAGGGTTCTCGGGGCAGGCTGCCTACGAGCAGTACTTC.